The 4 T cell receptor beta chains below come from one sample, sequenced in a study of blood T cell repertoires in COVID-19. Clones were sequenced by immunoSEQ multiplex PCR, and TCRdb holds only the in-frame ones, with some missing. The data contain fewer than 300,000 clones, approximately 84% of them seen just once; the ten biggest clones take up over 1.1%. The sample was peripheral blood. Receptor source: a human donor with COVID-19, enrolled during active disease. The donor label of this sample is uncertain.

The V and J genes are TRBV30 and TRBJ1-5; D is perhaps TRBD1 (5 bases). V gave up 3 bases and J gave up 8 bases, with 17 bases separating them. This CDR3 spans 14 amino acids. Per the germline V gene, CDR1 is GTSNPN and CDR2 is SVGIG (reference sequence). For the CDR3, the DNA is TGTGCCTGGAGCGGGGGGGAGCCCGGGGAGCCCCAGCATTTT. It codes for CAWSGGEPGEPQHF.

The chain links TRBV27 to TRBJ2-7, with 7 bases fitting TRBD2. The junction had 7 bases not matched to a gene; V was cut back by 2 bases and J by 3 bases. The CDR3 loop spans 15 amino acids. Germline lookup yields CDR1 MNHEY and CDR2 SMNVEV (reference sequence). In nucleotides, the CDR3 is TGTGCCAGCAGTTTACGGCTAGCGGAGTTCTACGAGCAGTACTTC. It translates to CASSLRLAEFYEQYF.

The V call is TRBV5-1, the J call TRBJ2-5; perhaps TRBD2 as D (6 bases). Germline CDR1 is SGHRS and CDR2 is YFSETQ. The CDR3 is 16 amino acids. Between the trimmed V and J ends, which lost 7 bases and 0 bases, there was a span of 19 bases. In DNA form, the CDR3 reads TGCGCCAGCGCCCTTAAGACGGGAGCGTACCAAGAGACCCAGTACTTC. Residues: CASALKTGAYQETQYF.

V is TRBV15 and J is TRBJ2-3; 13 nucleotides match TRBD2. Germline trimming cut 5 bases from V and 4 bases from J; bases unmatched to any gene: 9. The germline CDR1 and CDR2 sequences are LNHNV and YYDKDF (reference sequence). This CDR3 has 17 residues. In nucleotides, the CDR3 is TGTGCCACCAGCCCACGGACTAGCGGGAGAGGGGCAGATACGCAGTATTTT. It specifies CATSPRTSGRGADTQYF.